This T cell receptor (beta chain) is drawn from a study of T cell repertoires in cytomegalovirus infection (dated by TCRdb to between 2018 and 2021). The study in broad terms: The peptide stimulations were aimed at well-studied HLA-B-restricted epitopes as well as recently identified HLA-C-restricted CMV epitopes, whose presentation resists viral immunomodulation. The HLA type of each donor mattered for the analysis, because public TCR beta signatures pointed to carriage of CMV infection along with the matching HLA type. What the research found in general, with its limitations: The ex vivo response was dominated by HLA-C-restricted CMV-specific TCR beta clonotypes, and the single most frequent clonotype in two of eight donors was supplied by these HLA-C-restricted clonotypes. Cumulative frequency of public TCR beta family members discriminated carriers of CMV infection plus the relevant HLA type in this cohort and an independent 352-donor cohort.

This sample's treatment or condition label indicates: in vitro stimulation with specific CMV peptide epitopes to enrich CMV-specific T cells. These reads were obtained on an Illumina HiSeq 1500. TCRdb trimmed the raw reads at Q25, called clones with MiXCR and kept productive beta chains. Rows with one shared CDR3 protein collapse into an entry with the most common genes and DNA. Across this sample there are about a million distinct CDR3 sequences, with roughly 30% seen only once. The ten largest clones take up over 10% of the sample. This clonotype has ten or more counts. Its antigen is currently not known. Base qualities were left out, and no much larger clone turns up one base away. Relative to germline, V is missing 7 bases and J is missing 6 bases, with 11 bases of the junction outside any gene match. The germline V gene (reference sequence) specifies SEHNR as CDR1 and FQNEAQ as CDR2. From its cysteine to its valine, the CDR3 spans 14 amino acids. The retained sequence is limited to the CDR3, 42 bases, with the frame set at the first base.

The material sequenced was cultured CD8+ T cells from PBMCs, taken from culture after CMV antigen stimulation. The rearrangement joined TRBV7-9 to TRBJ2-7, with TRBD1 identical over 8 junction bases. This receptor was obtained from a human donor in good health (CMV status not recorded). Some clones in this sample may be carry-over from other donors' samples. The CDR3 sequence is CASNHYGQGFEQYV. DNA sequence: TGTGCCAGCAACCACTACGGACAGGGATTCGAGCAGTACGTC.